This T cell receptor beta chain was retrieved from a study of vaccination effects on CD4 cells after COVID-19. Overall study results and limits: After vaccination of healthy people, only 1 of 255 vaccine-induced clones cross-reacted with common cold coronaviruses.

As regards this clone: Its antigen is undetermined.

After expansion with viral peptide pools in the ViraFEST assay, antigen-specific CD4+ T cells were sequenced. A roughly 10-day culture period preceded the isolation of CD4+ T cells. All vaccine recipients tested negative for nucleocapsid antibodies and had never contracted SARS-CoV-2 infection. In culture with approximately 10 IU/ml IL-2 and roughly 9.7 ug/ml peptides, PBMC were grown at a few million per well. CDR3 size: 15 residues. J lost 4 bases, V lost 0 bases, and 3 bases had no gene match. Germline CDR1 and CDR2: MNHEY and SVGAGI. Sequencing used immunoSEQ multiplex PCR; TCRdb keeps in-frame clones, though not all of them. The table shows approximately 70,000 clones, with about 70% occurring only once.

The chain joins TRBV6-5 to TRBJ1-1, with 9 bases matching TRBD1. The sequence came from a human donor who received a COVID-19 vaccine. Here the sequenced sample was CD4+ T cells from PBMCs cultured with HCoV-NL63 spike peptides, taken before COVID-19 vaccination. CDR3 residues: CASSYSTGGGTEAFF. The CDR3 DNA is TGTGCCAGCAGTTACTCGACAGGGGGTGGCACTGAAGCTTTCTTT.